One sample yielded the 24 T cell receptor beta chains listed below, sequenced in a study of blood T cell repertoires in COVID-19. Assay used: immunoSEQ multiplex PCR; TCRdb lists only in-frame clones, some missing. There are 65,000 to 90,000 clones in the sample; about nine tenths occur only once, and approximately 5.5% lies in the top ten. The sample was peripheral blood. These receptors all come from a human donor in a cohort sampled during active COVID-19.

This sequence joins TRBV5-1 and TRBJ2-2; perhaps TRBD1 as D (6 bases). CDR1 and CDR2 from the germline V gene are SGHRS and YFSETQ. The V and J ends lost 4 bases and 2 bases respectively, with 21 bases between them. The CDR3 contains 18 residues. CDR3 sequence: CASSPSPPGADNTGELFF. The DNA for the CDR3 is TGCGCCAGCAGCCCCTCCCCGCCAGGGGCCGATAACACCGGGGAGCTGTTTTTT.

The chain is built from TRBV24-1 and TRBJ2-7; 8 nucleotides agree with TRBD2. V shed 10 bases, J shed 3 bases, and the junction held 13 bases outside the gene matches. This CDR3 is 15 amino acids long. CDR1 is KGHDR, CDR2 SFDVKD, per germline. The CDR3, as DNA: TGTGCCACGAGAAAACTAGCGGATCAGAGCTACGAGCAGTACTTC. Its protein product is CATRKLADQSYEQYF.

This chain connects TRBV2 to TRBJ2-3; the match to TRBD2 covers 10 bases. The trim removed 3 bases at V and 12 bases at J, leaving 3 bases unmatched. The CDR3 has 12 amino acids. Germline loops: CDR1 SNHLY, CDR2 FYNNEI. This chain's CDR3 is CASSETSGFQYF. CDR3 DNA sequence: TGTGCCAGCAGTGAGACTAGCGGGTTTCAGTATTTT.

V usage is TRBV19 and J usage is TRBJ2-3, with D tentatively TRBD2 (5 bases). CDR1 LNHDA and CDR2 SQIVND come from the germline V gene (reference sequence). This CDR3 comprises 17 residues. Trimming cost V 4 bases and J 4 bases, with 21 bases left between them. For the CDR3, the DNA is TGTGCCAGTAGTAGAAGCCTGCGGCAGGCGGGCCCAGATACGCAGTATTTT. It specifies CASSRSLRQAGPDTQYF.

This clone was counted a single time. The chain is built from TRBV24-1 and TRBJ1-2; 7 nucleotides agree with TRBD1. CDR3 length: 15 amino acids. V dropped 7 bases and J dropped 2; count of bases not matched to a gene: 9. Germline lookup yields CDR1 KGHDR and CDR2 SFDVKD. CDR3 sequence (DNA): TGTGCCACCAGCCCCACAGGGGATGCGAACTATGGCTACACCTTC. Encoded protein: CATSPTGDANYGYTF.

This rearrangement joins TRBV7-2 to TRBJ2-3, with no clear D. The germline V and J ends were trimmed by 5 bases and 0 bases, with 15 bases remaining between them. The CDR3 length is 16 residues. Germline V gene lookup returns CDR1 SGHTA and CDR2 FQGNSA. CDR3 DNA: TGTGCCAGCAGCCCGACCCCCCCGGGTAGCACAGATACGCAGTATTTT. This translates into CASSPTPPGSTDTQYF.

V gene TRBV9 combines with J gene TRBJ2-5; 7 bases are a match to TRBD1. J lost 9 bases, V lost 0 bases, and 14 bases had no gene match. The length of the CDR3 is 16 residues. Germline CDR1 SGDLS, CDR2 YYNGEE. CDR3 sequence (DNA): TGTGCCAGCAGCGTAGGACAGGGTCCGGTTAATGTGGCCCAGTACTTC. Its translation: CASSVGQGPVNVAQYF.

This clone came up a few times. The rearrangement uses TRBV3-1 (or the pseudogene TRBV3-2) and TRBJ2-1, with TRBD2 matching 12 bases. V dropped 6 bases and J dropped 4; count of bases not matched to a gene: 1. CDR1 is LGHDT, CDR2 YNNKEL, per germline (reference sequence). CDR3 size: 14 residues. CDR3 amino acids: CASRLAGGYNEQFF. The CDR3 DNA sequence: TGTGCCAGCAGGCTAGCGGGGGGGTACAATGAGCAGTTCTTC.

J is TRBJ2-3 and V is TRBV29-1, with TRBD2 matching 7 bases. The J segment lost 4 bases and the V segment lost 4 bases, leaving 5 bases of the junction unmatched. Germline assignment: CDR1 SQVTM and CDR2 ANQGSEA. The CDR3 covers 13 residues. CDR3 sequence (DNA): TGCAGCGTTGGCGGGAGAAGTTCAGATACGCAGTATTTT. Its translation: CSVGGRSSDTQYF.

The chain employs TRBV6-5 and TRBJ1-5; 9 bases are a match to TRBD1. The germline gives CDR1 MNHEY, CDR2 SVGAGI. Trimming at V came to 4 bases and at J to 5 bases, leaving 9 bases not matched to a gene. There are 16 residues in the CDR3. The CDR3 loop is CASSFSGTGIDQPQHF. The CDR3 DNA sequence: TGTGCCAGCAGTTTCTCCGGGACAGGGATAGATCAGCCCCAGCATTTT.

The rearrangement joins TRBV4-3 to TRBJ2-5; perhaps TRBD2 as D (7 bases). The CDR3 length is 16 residues. Looked up from germline, CDR1 is LGHNA and CDR2 is YSLEER. Trimming took off 5 bases at V and 2 bases at J, with 18 bases between the two ends. CDR3 nucleotide sequence: TGCGCCAGCAGCTCAAGGGGGGGGCAGCAGCAAGAGACCCAGTACTTC. It is translated as CASSSRGGQQQETQYF.

This chain joins TRBV12-3 or TRBV12-4 and TRBJ2-2; the D gene is possibly TRBD2 (7 bases). The V end was cut by 6 bases, the J end by 7 bases, with 12 bases between. The CDR3 loop spans 13 amino acids. The CDR3 region is CASRSGGFGELFF. The CDR3 nucleotides are TGTGCCAGCAGATCGGGGGGCTTCGGGGAGCTGTTTTTT.

This sequence joins TRBV19 and TRBJ1-3, with D unresolved. V lost 7 bases, J lost 2 bases, and 12 bases lay in between. The length of the CDR3 is 14 residues. Germline lookup yields CDR1 LNHDA and CDR2 SQIVND (reference sequence). This CDR3 is CASMLGTTGNTIYF. The CDR3 region has the DNA TGTGCCAGTATGTTGGGCACAACTGGAAACACCATATATTTT.

Turning to this clone: A junction end diverges from the germline sequence, so it may reflect a read error. This chain links TRBV24-1 with TRBJ2-2; 8 nucleotides align to TRBD1. CDR1 is KGHDR, CDR2 SFDVKD, per germline. CDR3 size: 15 residues. The CDR3 nucleotides are TGTGCCACCAGTGGGGGACAGGAGAACTCCGGGGAGCTGTTTTTT. This translates into CATSGGQENSGELFF.

This chain joins TRBV2 and TRBJ1-4, with 7 bases that match TRBD1. V lost 5 bases and J lost 3; bases outside the gene matches: 3. CDR1 SNHLY and CDR2 FYNNEI come from the germline V gene. CDR3 size: 14 residues. As DNA, the CDR3 is TGTGCCAGCAGTTCGACAGGGTCTAATGAAAAACTGTTTTTT. Its protein is CASSSTGSNEKLFF.

The chain combines TRBV27 with TRBJ2-3; D is undetermined. CDR3 length: 12 amino acids. Looked up from germline, CDR1 is MNHEY and CDR2 is SMNVEV (reference sequence). V lost 6 bases, J lost 0 bases, and 4 bases lay in between. As DNA, the CDR3 is TGTGCCAGCAGGGGCAGCACAGATACGCAGTATTTT. Its protein is CASRGSTDTQYF.

The J gene is TRBJ2-2, the V gene TRBV7-9; TRBD2 is a possible D gene (5 bases). The CDR3 length is 14 residues. V was shortened by 0 bases and J by 6 bases, with 8 bases between the two germline ends. Germline-derived CDR1 and CDR2 are SEHNR and FQNEAQ (reference sequence). The CDR3 nucleotides are TGTGCCAGCAGCTTAGCCACTAGTGCCGGGGAGCTGTTTTTT. It translates to CASSLATSAGELFF.

This clone was observed a single time. This CDR3 reads CASSVEGLAGSSYNEQFF. CDR3 nucleotide sequence: TGTGCCAGCAGCGTAGAGGGACTAGCGGGCAGCTCCTACAATGAGCAGTTCTTC. The chain joins TRBV9 to TRBJ2-1; 12 positions agree with TRBD2. The germline CDR1 and CDR2 sequences are SGDLS and YYNGEE. The CDR3 extends over 18 amino acids. V gave up 0 bases and J gave up 0 bases; unmatched junction bases: 4.

The rearrangement uses TRBV5-5 and TRBJ1-4, with 7 bases lining up with TRBD1. V lost 1 base, J lost 0 bases, and 3 bases stayed unmatched. The V gene's germline CDR1 is SGHKS and CDR2 YYEKEE (reference sequence). The length of the CDR3 is 16 residues. This CDR3 reads CASSLRQGATNEKLFF. The CDR3 DNA is TGTGCCAGCAGCTTGCGACAGGGAGCAACTAATGAAAAACTGTTTTTT.

This chain connects TRBV5-1 to TRBJ2-5; TRBD2 matches 11 bases. V gave up 4 bases and J gave up 6 bases; unmatched junction bases: 11. Looked up from germline, CDR1 is SGHRS and CDR2 is YFSETQ. CDR3 length: 16 amino acids. The CDR3 sequence: CASSVTSGRATKTQYF. DNA for the CDR3: TGCGCCAGCAGCGTTACTAGCGGGAGAGCTACAAAGACCCAGTACTTC.

The V call is TRBV15, the J call TRBJ1-1; perhaps TRBD1 as D (5 bases). V was cut by 5 bases and J by 8 bases, with 21 bases left in between. Germline V gene data show CDR1 as LNHNV and CDR2 as YYDKDF (reference sequence). The CDR3 consists of 15 residues. CDR3 sequence: CATSPERQGKGEAFF. The CDR3 region has the DNA TGTGCCACCAGCCCAGAGAGGCAGGGAAAGGGCGAAGCTTTCTTT.

The chain is built from TRBV20-1 and TRBJ1-1; a possible D gene is TRBD1 (6 bases). CDR1 and CDR2 from the germline V gene are DFQATT and SNEGSKA (reference sequence). The CDR3 runs 16 residues. Deletions cut 3 bases from V and 0 bases from J, with 17 bases between. The CDR3 loop is CSASRIGTRMNTEAFF. CDR3 coding DNA: TGCAGTGCTAGTCGTATTGGGACACGGATGAACACTGAAGCTTTCTTT.

This clone was counted once. The chain employs TRBV12-3 or TRBV12-4 and TRBJ2-5; tentative D call: TRBD2 (5 bases). The CDR3 has 13 amino acids. Trimming pared 3 bases from V and 5 bases from J, leaving 10 bases between. The CDR3 spells CASSFGLGETQYF. The CDR3 nucleotides are TGTGCCAGCAGTTTTGGACTCGGGGAGACCCAGTACTTC.

The chain couples TRBV5-6 to TRBJ1-1; D is unresolved. CDR3 size: 14 residues. The V and J ends lost 0 bases and 5 bases respectively, with 11 bases between them. Germline loops: CDR1 SGHDT, CDR2 YYEEEE. CDR3 sequence reads: CASSLGDLVTEAFF. CDR3 nucleotide sequence: TGTGCCAGCAGCTTGGGAGACTTGGTAACTGAAGCTTTCTTT. The full variable domain, its missing parts supplied by reference TRBV5-6 and TRBJ1-1, is DAGVTQSPTHLIKTRGQQVTLRCSPKSGHDTVSWYQQALGQGPQFIFQYYEEEERQRGNFPDRFSGHQFPNYSSELNVNALLLGDSALYLCASSLGDLVTEAFFGQGTRLTVV.